This T cell receptor (beta chain) stems from a study of cytomegalovirus exposure and HLA in healthy donors. The primer mix had 60 Vbeta and 13 Jbeta primers. The repertoire was sequenced with immunoSEQ multiplex PCR; TCRdb's copy has only in-frame clones and lacks some. Altogether 150,000 to 200,000 clones are present, 75% to 85% being singletons, with the ten largest covering around 14%. V lost 0 bases and J 4 bases, leaving 7 bases between the germline ends. This CDR3 spans 13 amino acids. Germline V gives CDR1 SGDLS, CDR2 YYNGEE. This rearrangement joins TRBV9 to TRBJ2-5; weak D call: TRBD2 (6 bases). The sequenced sample consisted of PBMCs. The TCR originated in a woman in her forties or fifties in good health and CMV-seropositive. CDR3 DNA sequence: TGTGCCAGCAGCGTAGTGGGGGGAGAGACCCAGTACTTC. This gives the protein CASSVVGGETQYF.